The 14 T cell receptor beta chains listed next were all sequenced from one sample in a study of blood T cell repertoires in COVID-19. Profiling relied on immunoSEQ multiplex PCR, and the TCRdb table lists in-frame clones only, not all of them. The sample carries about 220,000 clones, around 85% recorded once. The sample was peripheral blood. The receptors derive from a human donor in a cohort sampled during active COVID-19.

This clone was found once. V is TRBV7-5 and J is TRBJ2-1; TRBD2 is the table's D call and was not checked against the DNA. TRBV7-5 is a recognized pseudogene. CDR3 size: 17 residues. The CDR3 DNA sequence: TGTGCCAGAAGCCGCCCGCAGGGGACTATCGTCTACAATGAGCAGTTCTTC. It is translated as CARSRPQGTIVYNEQFF.

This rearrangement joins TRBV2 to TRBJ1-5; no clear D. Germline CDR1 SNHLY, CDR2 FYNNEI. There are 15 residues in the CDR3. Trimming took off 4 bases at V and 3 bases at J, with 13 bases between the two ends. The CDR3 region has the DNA TGTGCCAGCAGTGTAAACCCTACTATCAATCAGCCCCAGCATTTT. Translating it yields CASSVNPTINQPQHF.

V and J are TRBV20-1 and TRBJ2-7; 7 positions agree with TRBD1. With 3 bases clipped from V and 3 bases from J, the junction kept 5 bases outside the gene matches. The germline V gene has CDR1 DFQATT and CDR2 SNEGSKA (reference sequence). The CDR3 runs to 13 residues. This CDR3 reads CSASKAGGYEQYF. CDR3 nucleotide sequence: TGCAGTGCTAGTAAGGCAGGGGGCTACGAGCAGTACTTC.

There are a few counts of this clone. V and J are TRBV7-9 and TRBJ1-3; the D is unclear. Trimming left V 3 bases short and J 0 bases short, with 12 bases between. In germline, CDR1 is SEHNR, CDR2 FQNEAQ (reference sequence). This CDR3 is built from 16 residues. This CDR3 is CASSLLTASSGNTIYF. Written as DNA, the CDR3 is TGTGCCAGCAGCTTGTTGACTGCTAGCTCTGGAAACACCATATATTTT.

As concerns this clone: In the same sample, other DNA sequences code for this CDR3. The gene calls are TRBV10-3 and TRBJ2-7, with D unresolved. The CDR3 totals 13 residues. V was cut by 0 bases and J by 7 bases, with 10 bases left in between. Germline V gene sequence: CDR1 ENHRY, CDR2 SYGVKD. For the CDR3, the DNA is TGTGCCATCAGTGAGTCTCCGGGTGGAGAGCAGTACTTC. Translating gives CAISESPGGEQYF.

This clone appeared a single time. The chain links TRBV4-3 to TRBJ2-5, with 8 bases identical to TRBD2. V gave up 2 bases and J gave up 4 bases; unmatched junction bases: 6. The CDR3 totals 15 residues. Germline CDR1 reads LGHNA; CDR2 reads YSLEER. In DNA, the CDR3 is TGCGCCAGCAGCCAACGACGGGAGGGAAGAGAGACCCAGTACTTC. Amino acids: CASSQRREGRETQYF.

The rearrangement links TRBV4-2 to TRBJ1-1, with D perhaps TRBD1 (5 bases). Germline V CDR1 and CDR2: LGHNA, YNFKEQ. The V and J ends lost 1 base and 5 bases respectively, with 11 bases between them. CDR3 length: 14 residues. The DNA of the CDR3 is TGTGCCAGCAGCCAAGTAGGGGTACGAACTGAAGCTTTCTTT. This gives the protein CASSQVGVRTEAFF.

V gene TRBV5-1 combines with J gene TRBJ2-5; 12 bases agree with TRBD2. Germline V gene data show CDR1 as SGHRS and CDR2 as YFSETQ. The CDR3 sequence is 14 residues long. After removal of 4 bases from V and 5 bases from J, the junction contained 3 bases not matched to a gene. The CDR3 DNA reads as TGCGCCAGCAGCCCTAGCGGGAGGGGGGAGACCCAGTACTTC. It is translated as CASSPSGRGETQYF.

Written as DNA, the CDR3 is TGTGCCAGCAGCTTAAGAGGGACTAGGACAGATACGCAGTATTTT. This translates into CASSLRGTRTDTQYF. This chain links TRBV5-6 with TRBJ2-3; 8 bases are shared with TRBD2. CDR3 length equals 15 residues. CDR1 and CDR2 (germline): SGHDT, YYEEEE. V lost 2 bases to trimming and J lost 3 bases; unmatched junction nucleotides: 5.

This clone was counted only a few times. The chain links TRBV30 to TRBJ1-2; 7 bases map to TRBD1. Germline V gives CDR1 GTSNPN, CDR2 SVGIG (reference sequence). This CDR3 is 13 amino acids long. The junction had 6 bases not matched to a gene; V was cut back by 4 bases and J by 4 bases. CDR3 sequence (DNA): TGTGCCTGGACTGAGACAGGGCCCTATGGCTACACCTTC. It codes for CAWTETGPYGYTF.

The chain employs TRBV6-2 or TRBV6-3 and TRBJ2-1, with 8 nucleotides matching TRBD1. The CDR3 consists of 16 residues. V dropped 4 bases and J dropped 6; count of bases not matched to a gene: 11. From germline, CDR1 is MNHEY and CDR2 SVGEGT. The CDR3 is CASSFSRTGQGNEQFF. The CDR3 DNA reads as TGTGCCAGCAGTTTCTCCAGGACAGGGCAGGGCAATGAGCAGTTCTTC.

The DNA for the CDR3 is TGTGCCAGCAGCGTAGTTGACACAGCCTACGAGCAGTACTTC. Translated: CASSVVDTAYEQYF. The chain employs TRBV9 and TRBJ2-7; D remains ambiguous. Trimming stripped 0 bases from V and 2 bases from J, with 9 bases between. The CDR3 covers 14 residues. CDR1 SGDLS and CDR2 YYNGEE come from the germline V gene.

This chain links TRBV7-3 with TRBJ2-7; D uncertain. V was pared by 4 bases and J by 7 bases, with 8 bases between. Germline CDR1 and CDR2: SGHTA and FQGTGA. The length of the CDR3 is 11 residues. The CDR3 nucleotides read TGTGCCAGCAGCTCCCCCCGGGAGCAGTACTTC. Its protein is CASSSPREQYF.

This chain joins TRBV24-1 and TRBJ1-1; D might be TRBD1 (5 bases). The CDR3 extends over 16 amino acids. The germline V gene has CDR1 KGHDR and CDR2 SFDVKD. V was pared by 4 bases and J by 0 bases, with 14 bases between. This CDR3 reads CATSENPQGLNTEAFF. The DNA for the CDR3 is TGTGCCACCAGTGAAAACCCCCAGGGCCTGAACACTGAAGCTTTCTTT.